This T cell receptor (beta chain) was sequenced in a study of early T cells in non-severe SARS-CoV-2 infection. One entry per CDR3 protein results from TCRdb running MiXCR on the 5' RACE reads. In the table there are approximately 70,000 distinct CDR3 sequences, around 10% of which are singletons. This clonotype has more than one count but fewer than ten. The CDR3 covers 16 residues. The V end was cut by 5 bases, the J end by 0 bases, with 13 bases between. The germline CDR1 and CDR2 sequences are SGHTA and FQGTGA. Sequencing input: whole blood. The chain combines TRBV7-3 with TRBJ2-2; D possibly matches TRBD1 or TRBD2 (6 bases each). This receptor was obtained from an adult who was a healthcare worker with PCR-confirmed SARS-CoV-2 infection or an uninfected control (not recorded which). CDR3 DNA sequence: TGTGCCAGCAGCGACGGGGGCCCGCCGAACACCGGGGAGCTGTTTTTT. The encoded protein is CASSDGGPPNTGELFF.